Presented here are 25 T cell receptor beta chains from one specimen sequenced in a study of T cell responses to AZD1222 COVID-19 vaccine. Using immunoSEQ multiplex PCR, the repertoire was profiled, and TCRdb retains in-frame clones only, with some absent. This sample has more than 95,000 clones, with roughly 87% found just once. The sequencing here drew on peripheral blood, taken on day 0 of AZD1222 vaccination. The receptors derive from an adult in good health.

V is TRBV7-9 and J is TRBJ1-2, with TRBD1 as a possible D gene (6 bases). Germline-derived CDR1 and CDR2 are SEHNR and FQNEAQ (reference sequence). This CDR3 comprises 13 residues. V was clipped by 0 bases and J by 8 bases, with 10 bases between them. CDR3: CASSLAQGGGYTF. CDR3 nucleotide sequence: TGTGCCAGCAGCTTAGCACAGGGTGGCGGCTACACCTTC.

J is TRBJ1-5 and V is TRBV6-5, with TRBD1 as a possible D gene (6 bases). Germline lookup yields CDR1 MNHEY and CDR2 SVGAGI. This CDR3 is 15 amino acids long. V was trimmed by 6 bases and J by 4 bases, leaving 16 bases between them. CDR3 region: CASSSTRGGNQPQHF. In nucleotides, the CDR3 is TGTGCCAGCAGCTCAACTCGAGGGGGTAATCAGCCCCAGCATTTT.

The chain combines TRBV6-6 with TRBJ2-4; D is tentatively TRBD1 or TRBD2 (5 bases each). This CDR3 comprises 15 residues. Germline V gene lookup returns CDR1 MNHNY and CDR2 SVGAGI (reference sequence). The V gene lost 2 bases and the J gene lost 4 bases, with 12 bases spanning the gap. CDR3 amino acids: CASSYDGTRKNIQYF. The CDR3, as DNA: TGTGCCAGCAGTTACGACGGGACGAGAAAAAACATTCAGTACTTC.

This clone was observed once. The chain couples TRBV19 to TRBJ2-2; tentatively, D is TRBD2 (5 bases). The germline V and J ends were trimmed by 11 bases and 0 bases, with 13 bases remaining between them. Per germline, CDR1 LNHDA and CDR2 SQIVND (reference sequence). The CDR3 has 14 residues. The CDR3 DNA reads as TGTGCCGCTCAGCTTAGCGCGAACACCGGGGAGCTGTTTTTT. Residues: CAAQLSANTGELFF.

The table lists this clone with a count of one. J is TRBJ1-1 and V is TRBV3-1 (or the pseudogene TRBV3-2); D might be TRBD1 (5 bases). CDR1 is LGHDT and CDR2 is YNNKEL in the germline V gene (reference sequence). The V gene lost 3 bases and the J gene lost 1 base, with 12 bases spanning the gap. This CDR3 has 15 residues. This CDR3 is CASSQPGTSNTEAFF. In DNA form, the CDR3 reads TGTGCCAGCAGCCAGCCCGGGACGTCGAACACTGAAGCTTTCTTT.

The chain is built from TRBV4-2 and TRBJ1-1, with TRBD1 as a possible D gene (5 bases). Germline assignment: CDR1 LGHNA and CDR2 YNFKEQ. The V end was cut by 0 bases, the J end by 5 bases, with 19 bases between. This CDR3 has 17 amino acids. CDR3 region: CASSQDWVSGSSTEAFF. The CDR3 DNA reads TGTGCCAGCAGCCAAGATTGGGTATCAGGGTCATCGACTGAAGCTTTCTTT.

The chain couples TRBV6-5 to TRBJ1-5; TRBD1 matches at 9 bases. Looked up from germline, CDR1 is MNHEY and CDR2 is SVGAGI. The V segment lost 7 bases and the J segment 5 bases; nucleotides outside the gene matches: 9. The CDR3 covers 15 residues. The CDR3 here is CASIRTGDRYQPQHF. The CDR3 DNA follows: TGTGCCAGCATTCGGACAGGGGACCGATATCAGCCCCAGCATTTT.

This rearrangement joins TRBV5-1 to TRBJ1-1; 7 nucleotides align to TRBD1. Trimming at V came to 4 bases and at J to 4 bases, leaving 7 bases not matched to a gene. The V gene's germline CDR1 is SGHRS and CDR2 YFSETQ. CDR3 length equals 14 residues. CDR3 coding DNA: TGCGCCAGCAGCCTACAGGGGCCTGGCACTGAAGCTTTCTTT. Its translation is CASSLQGPGTEAFF.

This clone was observed a single time. The chain is built from TRBV14 and TRBJ2-7; 8 positions agree with TRBD1. J was trimmed by 1 base and V by 2 bases; bases with no gene match: 7. Germline V gene data show CDR1 as SGHDN and CDR2 as FVKESK. The CDR3 sequence is 16 residues long. This chain's CDR3 is CASSQHRGTGSYEQYF. Here the CDR3 DNA reads TGTGCCAGCAGCCAACATCGCGGGACAGGATCCTACGAGCAGTACTTC. Drawing the rest from reference TRBV14 and TRBJ2-7, the complete variable domain is EAGVTQFPSHSVIEKGQTVTLRCDPISGHDNLYWYRRVMGKEIKFLLHFVKESKQDESGMPNNRFLAERTGGTYSTLKVQPAELEDSGVYFCASSQHRGTGSYEQYFGPGTRLTVT.

The rearrangement links TRBV4-2 to TRBJ1-4; no definite D call. The V gene's germline CDR1 is LGHNA and CDR2 YNFKEQ. The CDR3 runs to 17 residues. V lost 1 base and J lost 5, with 17 bases in between. CDR3 loop: CASSQGFLGTENEKLFF. CDR3 DNA: TGTGCCAGCAGCCAAGGATTTCTTGGCACGGAGAATGAAAAACTGTTTTTT.

The chain recombines TRBV6-6 with TRBJ1-2; 7 nucleotides align to TRBD1. CDR3 size: 13 residues. Germline assignment: CDR1 MNHNY and CDR2 SVGAGI (reference sequence). Trimming took 6 bases from V and 7 from J; bases not matched to a gene: 8. Written as DNA, the CDR3 is TGTGCCAGCAGCCCGGACAGGACAGGTGGCTACACCTTC. Translation: CASSPDRTGGYTF.

The J gene is TRBJ1-5, the V gene TRBV5-4; D is possibly TRBD1 (5 bases). Deletions cut 5 bases from V and 4 bases from J, with 7 bases between. This CDR3 region has 12 residues. The germline CDR1 and CDR2 sequences are SGHNT and YYREEE (reference sequence). Written as DNA, the CDR3 is TGTGCCAGCAGTGAGGGGAATCAGCCCCAGCATTTT. Translation: CASSEGNQPQHF.

The chain has TRBV27 and TRBJ2-2; weak D call: TRBD1 (6 bases). Between the trimmed V and J ends, which lost 5 bases and 4 bases, there was a span of 11 bases. The germline V gene has CDR1 MNHEY and CDR2 SMNVEV (reference sequence). The CDR3 extends over 14 amino acids. The CDR3 spells CASSMDRFTGELFF. CDR3 nucleotides: TGTGCCAGCAGTATGGACAGATTCACCGGGGAGCTGTTTTTT.

The chain couples TRBV29-1 to TRBJ1-1, with D maybe TRBD1 (6 bases). The CDR3 is made up of 14 amino acids. The ends were cut back, 2 bases at V and 2 bases at J, with 12 bases in the middle. Germline assignment: CDR1 SQVTM and CDR2 ANQGSEA. The CDR3 loop reads CSVESWGANTEAFF. Here the CDR3 DNA reads TGCAGCGTTGAATCATGGGGGGCTAACACTGAAGCTTTCTTT. The complete variable domain, with remaining parts taken from reference TRBV29-1 and TRBJ1-1, reads SAVISQKPSRDICQRGTSLTIQCQVDSQVTMMFWYRQQPGQSLTLIATANQGSEATYESGFVIDKFPISRPNLTFSTLTVSNMSPEDSSIYLCSVESWGANTEAFFGQGTRLTVV.

The rearrangement joins TRBV10-3 to TRBJ1-4; TRBD1 matches at 7 bases. The V gene's germline CDR1 is ENHRY and CDR2 SYGVKD. V dropped 3 bases and J dropped 0; count of bases not matched to a gene: 7. CDR3 length: 17 residues. The CDR3 here is CAISDEGAGATNEKLFF. CDR3 in DNA: TGTGCCATCAGTGACGAGGGGGCGGGCGCAACTAATGAAAAACTGTTTTTT.

The V call is TRBV5-5, the J call TRBJ1-2; D is undetermined. This CDR3 has 12 residues. The germline V gene has CDR1 SGHKS and CDR2 YYEKEE (reference sequence). V lost 2 bases to trimming and J lost 3 bases, with 5 bases between them. The CDR3 protein is CASSFSDYGYTF. The CDR3 region has the DNA TGTGCCAGCAGCTTCAGCGACTATGGCTACACCTTC. Complete variable domain (other parts from reference TRBV5-5 and TRBJ1-2): DAGVTQSPTHLIKTRGQQVTLRCSPISGHKSVSWYQQVLGQGPQFIFQYYEKEERGRGNFPDRFSARQFPNYSSELNVNALLLGDSALYLCASSFSDYGYTFGSGTRLTVV.

The genes are TRBV6-6 and TRBJ1-2; 8 bases are a match to TRBD1. The V gene end was trimmed by 7 bases and the J gene end by 2 bases; junction bases not matched to a gene: 6. CDR3 size: 14 residues. Germline V CDR1 and CDR2: MNHNY, SVGAGI (reference sequence). CDR3 DNA sequence: TGTGCCAGCATCCCTGGACAGGGAAACTATGGCTACACCTTC. This sequence encodes CASIPGQGNYGYTF.

This clone was counted a single time. The genes are TRBV7-3 and TRBJ1-1; D is undetermined. Germline assignment: CDR1 SGHTA and CDR2 FQGTGA. V was shortened by 9 bases and J by 4 bases, with 15 bases between the two germline ends. This CDR3 is 13 amino acids long. DNA of the CDR3: TGTGCCAGTCTTACTCCCGGGGTCACTGAAGCTTTCTTT. Protein product: CASLTPGVTEAFF.

This clone showed up just once. The rearrangement links TRBV4-2 to TRBJ1-6, with a possible D match to TRBD1 (5 bases). Deletions cut 2 bases from V and 11 bases from J, with 19 bases between. From germline, CDR1 is LGHNA and CDR2 YNFKEQ. CDR3 length: 16 amino acids. The CDR3 DNA reads TGTGCCAGCAGCCAAAGTAACCGGGACCCTAGAACACCCCTCCACTTT. Residues: CASSQSNRDPRTPLHF.

This clone was seen once. J is TRBJ2-7 and V is TRBV2; TRBD1 matches 7 bases. From germline, CDR1 is SNHLY and CDR2 FYNNEI. V dropped 7 bases and J dropped 2; count of bases not matched to a gene: 11. The CDR3 has 15 residues. The CDR3 sequence: CASNPRTGNPYEQYF. DNA of the CDR3: TGTGCCAGCAACCCACGGACAGGCAATCCCTACGAGCAGTACTTC.

This clone was counted only a few times. This rearrangement joins TRBV5-4 to TRBJ2-2; TRBD1 agrees at 9 bases. Germline values: CDR1 SGHNT, CDR2 YYREEE (reference sequence). This CDR3 is built from 15 residues. V trimming: 4 bases; J trimming: 5 bases; junction bases outside the gene matches: 6. The chain's CDR3 is CASSKDRGSTGELFF. DNA for the CDR3: TGTGCCAGCAGCAAGGACAGGGGTAGTACCGGGGAGCTGTTTTTT.

The chain uses TRBV18 and TRBJ2-6, with 8 bases lining up with TRBD1. The ends lost 1 base at V and 3 bases at J; junction bases unmatched: 2. This CDR3 has 16 amino acids. The germline CDR1 and CDR2 sequences are KGHSH and LQKENI. The CDR3 sequence: CASSPLQGGGANVLTF. CDR3 in DNA: TGTGCCAGCTCACCACTACAGGGGGGTGGGGCCAACGTCCTGACTTTC.

A few counts support this clone. The chain carries TRBV9 and TRBJ1-1; D is uncertain. The CDR3 runs to 13 residues. From germline, CDR1 is SGDLS and CDR2 YYNGEE. The germline V and J ends were trimmed by 3 bases and 2 bases, with 8 bases remaining between them. The CDR3: CASSGGVNTEAFF. DNA of the CDR3: TGTGCCAGCAGCGGAGGCGTCAACACTGAAGCTTTCTTT.

The chain couples TRBV18 to TRBJ2-6; 10 nucleotides match TRBD1. V lost 9 bases to trimming and J lost 4 bases; unmatched junction nucleotides: 12. The CDR3 runs to 17 residues. CDR1 is KGHSH, CDR2 LQKENI, per germline. CDR3 coding DNA: TGTGCCAGTTCCCGAGACAGGGGGCCTCCCGGGGCCAACGTCCTGACTTTC. As protein: CASSRDRGPPGANVLTF.

V and J are TRBV9 and TRBJ2-7; 13 nucleotides agree with TRBD2. This CDR3 region has 14 residues. Germline V gene data show CDR1 as SGDLS and CDR2 as YYNGEE. Losses at the gene ends were 3 bases for V and 6 bases for J; bases not matched to a gene: 3. This CDR3 reads CASSETSGGPEQYF. In nucleotides, the CDR3 is TGTGCCAGCAGCGAGACTAGCGGGGGGCCCGAGCAGTACTTC. The variable domain in full, completed from reference TRBV9 and TRBJ2-7, reads DSGVTQTPKHLITATGQRVTLRCSPRSGDLSVYWYQQSLDQGLQFLIQYYNGEERAKGNILERFSAQQFPDLHSELNLSSLELGDSALYFCASSETSGGPEQYFGPGTRLTVT.